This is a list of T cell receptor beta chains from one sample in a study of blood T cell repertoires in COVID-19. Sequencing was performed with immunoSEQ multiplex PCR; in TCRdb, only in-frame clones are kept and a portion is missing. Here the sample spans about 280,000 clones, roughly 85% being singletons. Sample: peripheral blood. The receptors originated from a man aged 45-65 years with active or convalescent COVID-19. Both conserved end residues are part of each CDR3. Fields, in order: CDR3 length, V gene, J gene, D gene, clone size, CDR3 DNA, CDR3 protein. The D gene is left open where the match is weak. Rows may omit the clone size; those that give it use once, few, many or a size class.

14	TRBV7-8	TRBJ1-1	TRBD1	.	TGTGCCAGCAGCCGGCGCCAGGGGGTTGCCGAAGCTTTCTTT	CASSRRQGVAEAFF
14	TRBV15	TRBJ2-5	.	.	TGTGCCACCAGCAGAGAGCGGGGTATAGAGACCCAGTACTTC	CATSRERGIETQYF
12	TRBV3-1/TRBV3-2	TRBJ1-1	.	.	TGTGCCAGCAGAACCTCGGGCACTGAAGCTTTCTTT	CASRTSGTEAFF
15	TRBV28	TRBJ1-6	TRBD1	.	TGTGCCAGCAGACCCAGGACAGGGTCTATGTCACCCCTCCACTTT	CASRPRTGSMSPLHF
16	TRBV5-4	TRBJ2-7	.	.	TGTGCCAGCAGCCGAAGATGGACATCGAGGCCCTACGAGCAGTACTTC	CASSRRWTSRPYEQYF
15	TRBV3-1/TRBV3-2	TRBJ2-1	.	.	TGTGCCAGCAGCCAAGATAGCGGCCCCCACAATGAGCAGTTCTTC	CASSQDSGPHNEQFF
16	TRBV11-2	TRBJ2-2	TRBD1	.	TGTGCCAGCAGGGGCTGGACAGGGTTTGTCACCGGGGAGCTGTTTTTT	CASRGWTGFVTGELFF
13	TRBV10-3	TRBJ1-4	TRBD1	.	TGTGCCATCAAGGGGACAGGGACCACCGAACTGTTTTTT	CAIKGTGTTELFF
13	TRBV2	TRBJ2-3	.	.	TGTGCCAGCAAACTGTTCTCAACAGATACGCAGTATTTT	CASKLFSTDTQYF
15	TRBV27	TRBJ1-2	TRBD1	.	TGTGCCAGCAGTTCCCGACAGGGAATCCTCTATGGCTACACCTTC	CASSSRQGILYGYTF
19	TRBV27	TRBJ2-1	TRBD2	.	TGTGCCAGCAGTTTATCGGCCCCCGGACTAGCGGGGGTGGGGAATGAGCAGTTCTTC	CASSLSAPGLAGVGNEQFF
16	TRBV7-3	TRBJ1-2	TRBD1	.	TGTGCCAGCAGCTTAACGAGGCCGGGACAGGGATATGGCTACACCTTC	CASSLTRPGQGYGYTF
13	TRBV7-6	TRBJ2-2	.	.	TGTGCCAGCAGCTTACAGGAGGGCGGGGAGCTGTTTTTT	CASSLQEGGELFF
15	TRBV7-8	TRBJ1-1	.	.	TGTGCCAGCAGCTTAGTCGGGACACTCGGTGTTGAAGCTTTCTTT	CASSLVGTLGVEAFF
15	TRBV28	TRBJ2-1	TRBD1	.	TGTGCCAGCAGACAGCGAGACAGGGAAATGAATGAGCAGTTCTTC	CASRQRDREMNEQFF
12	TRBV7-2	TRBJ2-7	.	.	TGTGCCAGCAGCTTGCGGGGCGCGTGGATATACTTC	CASSLRGAWIYF
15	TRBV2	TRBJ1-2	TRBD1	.	TGTGCCAGCAGTGATAAGGGAGGACAGGTCTATGGCTACACCTTC	CASSDKGGQVYGYTF
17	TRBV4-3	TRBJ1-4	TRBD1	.	TGCGCCAGCAGCCAAGATCCGACAGGGGGCAAGGGTGAAAAACTGTTTTTT	CASSQDPTGGKGEKLFF
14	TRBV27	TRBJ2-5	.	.	TGTGCCAGCAGTCTCCCGGGAGTAGGTGAGACCCAGTACTTC	CASSLPGVGETQYF
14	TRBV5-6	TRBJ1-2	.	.	TGTGCCAGCAGCTCGATAGACAGACCCTATGGCTACACCTTC	CASSSIDRPYGYTF
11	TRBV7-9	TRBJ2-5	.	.	TGTGCCAGCAGCCCCCGGGAGACCCAGTACTTC	CASSPRETQYF
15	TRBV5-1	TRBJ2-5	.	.	TGCGCCAGCAGCCGGGGTGGCGGGAAGGAAGAGACCCAGTACTTC	CASSRGGGKEETQYF
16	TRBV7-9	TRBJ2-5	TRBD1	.	TGTGCCAGCAGCTTGGTGGCGGGGACAGGGAGAGAGACCCAGTACTTC	CASSLVAGTGRETQYF
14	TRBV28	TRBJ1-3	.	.	TGTGCCACCACCCGCGTGACACCTGGAAACACCATATATTTT	CATTRVTPGNTIYF
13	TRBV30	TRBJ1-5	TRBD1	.	TGTGCCTGGAGTGGACAGGGGGAGCAGCCCCAGCATTTT	CAWSGQGEQPQHF
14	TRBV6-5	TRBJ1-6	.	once	TGTGCCAGCAGTATTGGACAGCGGAATTCACCCCTCCACTTT	CASSIGQRNSPLHF
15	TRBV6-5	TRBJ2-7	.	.	TGTGCCAGCAGTTACTCCTTCACAGATACCTACGAGCAGTACTTC	CASSYSFTDTYEQYF
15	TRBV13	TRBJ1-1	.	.	TGTGCCAGCAGCTGGAAGCCTTACAGGGCCCCTGAAGCTTTCTTT	CASSWKPYRAPEAFF
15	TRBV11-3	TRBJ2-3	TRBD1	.	TGTGCCAGCAGCTTAGCACAGGGGGCGGCAGATACGCAGTATTTT	CASSLAQGAADTQYF
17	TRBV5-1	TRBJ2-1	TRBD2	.	TGCGCCAGCAGCTCTATGACTAGCGGGGATACCTACAATGAGCAGTTCTTC	CASSSMTSGDTYNEQFF
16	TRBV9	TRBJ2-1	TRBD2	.	TGTGCCGGAGCCGGGACTAGCGGGACCCCCCTGAATGAGCAGTTCTTC	CAGAGTSGTPLNEQFF
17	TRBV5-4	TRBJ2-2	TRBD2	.	TGTGCCAGCAGCCACCTCAATAGCGGGAGCAAGGGCGGGGAGCTGTTTTTT	CASSHLNSGSKGGELFF
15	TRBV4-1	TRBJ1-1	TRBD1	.	TGCGCCAGCAGCCGGGGACAGGGACGGGACACTGAAGCTTTCTTT	CASSRGQGRDTEAFF
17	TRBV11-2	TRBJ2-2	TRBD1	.	TGTGCCAGCAGCTTAGTTAGTGCCCAGGGGGCTTCCGGGGAGCTGTTTTTT	CASSLVSAQGASGELFF
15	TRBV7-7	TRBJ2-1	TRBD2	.	TGTGCTAGCAGCCCGATAGCCCACGGGAGGAATGAGCAGTTCTTC	CASSPIAHGRNEQFF
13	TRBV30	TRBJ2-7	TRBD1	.	TGTGCCTGGAGCCTCGGGACAGCCTACGAGCAGTACTTC	CAWSLGTAYEQYF
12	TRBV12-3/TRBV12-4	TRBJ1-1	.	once	TGTGCCAGCAGTTCCGAGATCGCTGAAGCTTTCTTT	CASSSEIAEAFF
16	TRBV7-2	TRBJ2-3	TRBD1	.	TGTGCCAGCAGCCCACGCGGAAAACAGGGGGCAGATACGCAGTATTTT	CASSPRGKQGADTQYF
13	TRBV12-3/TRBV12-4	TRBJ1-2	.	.	TGTGCCAGCAGTTATGACAAGAACTATGGCTACACCTTC	CASSYDKNYGYTF
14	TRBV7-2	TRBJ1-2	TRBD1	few	TGTGCCAGCAGCTTAGAGGACAGGGGGAAAGGCTACACCTTC	CASSLEDRGKGYTF
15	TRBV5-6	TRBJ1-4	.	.	TGTGCCAGCAGCTCCCTCACGCACCGGGATGAAAAACTGTTTTTT	CASSSLTHRDEKLFF
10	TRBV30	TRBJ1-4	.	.	TGTGCCTGGGGGAGGGAAAAACTGTTTTTT	CAWGREKLFF
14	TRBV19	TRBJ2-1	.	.	TGTGCCAGTAGTCCCACCCGACAGGCCAATGAGCAGTTCTTC	CASSPTRQANEQFF